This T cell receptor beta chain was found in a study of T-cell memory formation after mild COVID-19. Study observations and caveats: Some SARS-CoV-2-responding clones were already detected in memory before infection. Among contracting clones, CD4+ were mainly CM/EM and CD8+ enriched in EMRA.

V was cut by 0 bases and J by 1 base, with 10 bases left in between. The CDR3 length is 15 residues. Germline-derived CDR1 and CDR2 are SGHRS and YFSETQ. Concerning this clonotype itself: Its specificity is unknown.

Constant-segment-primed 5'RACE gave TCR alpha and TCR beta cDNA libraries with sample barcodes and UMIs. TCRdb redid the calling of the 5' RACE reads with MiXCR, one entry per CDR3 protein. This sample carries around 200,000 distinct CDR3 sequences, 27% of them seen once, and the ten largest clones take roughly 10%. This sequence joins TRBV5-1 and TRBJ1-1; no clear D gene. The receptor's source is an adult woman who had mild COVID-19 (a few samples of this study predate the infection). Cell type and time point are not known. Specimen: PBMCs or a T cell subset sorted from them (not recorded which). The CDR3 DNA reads TGCGCCAGCAGCTTGGTATCGGTGCCGAACACTGAAGCTTTCTTT. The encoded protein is CASSLVSVPNTEAFF.